The present T cell receptor beta chain was sequenced within a study of blood T cell repertoires in COVID-19. The repertoire was sequenced with immunoSEQ multiplex PCR; TCRdb's copy has only in-frame clones and lacks some. The table lists some 200,000 clones, approximately 86% of them singletons, with 6% to 7.5% in the top ten. The sequence came from a woman older than 75 in a cohort sampled during active or convalescent COVID-19. The specimen sequenced was peripheral blood.

The CDR3 nucleotides are TGTGCCAGCAGCCCGGGACAGGGGCGAGGAGAAGGATCTGGGGCCAACGTCCTGACTTTC. Protein sequence: CASSPGQGRGEGSGANVLTF. The chain carries TRBV11-3 and TRBJ2-6, with 10 bases aligning to TRBD1. Looked up from germline, CDR1 is SGHNT and CDR2 is YENEEA. This CDR3 is 20 amino acids long. The trim removed 5 bases at V and 1 base at J, leaving 14 bases unmatched. Full variable domain (rest looked up from reference TRBV11-3 and TRBJ2-6): EAGVVQSPRYKIIEKKQPVAFWCNPISGHNTLYWYLQNLGQGPELLIRYENEEAVDDSQLPKDRFSAERLKGVDSTLKIQPAELGDSAVYLCASSPGQGRGEGSGANVLTFGAGSRLTVL.